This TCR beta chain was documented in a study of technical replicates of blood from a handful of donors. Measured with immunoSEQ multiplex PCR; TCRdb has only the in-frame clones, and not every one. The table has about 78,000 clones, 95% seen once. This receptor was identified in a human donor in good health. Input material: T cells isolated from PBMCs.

CDR3 bases: TGTGCCAGCAGTAAGCAGGGGGCTGATCAGCCCCAGCATTTT. This gives the protein CASSKQGADQPQHF. This chain connects TRBV25-1 to TRBJ1-5; TRBD1 agrees at 8 bases. CDR3 size: 14 residues. Trimming at V came to 5 bases and at J to 5 bases, leaving 5 bases not matched to a gene. The germline V gene has CDR1 MGHDK and CDR2 SYGVNS.